This T cell receptor (beta chain) was sequenced in a study of cytomegalovirus exposure and HLA in healthy donors. Overall study findings and caveats: As was reported, the HLA-A and HLA-B alleles of most subjects were accurately predicted from TCR beta sequences.

60 Vbeta and 13 Jbeta primers were used in PCR. TCRdb's table, derived via immunoSEQ multiplex PCR, lists solely in-frame clones and lacks some. The sample shows around 150,000 clones, approximately 71% of them seen only once. Of note for this clone: Its specificity is not known.

The V and J ends lost 0 bases and 5 bases respectively, with 12 bases between them. From germline, CDR1 is SGHRS and CDR2 YFSETQ. CDR3 size: 15 residues. The gene calls are TRBV5-1 and TRBJ2-1; D is ambiguous. This sequence was found in a man in his thirties or forties in good health and CMV-seropositive. What was sequenced was PBMCs. The CDR3 region is CASSLAGLYHNEQFF. The CDR3 DNA is TGCGCCAGCAGCTTGGCCGGGTTGTATCACAATGAGCAGTTCTTC.